Presented here are 3 T cell receptor beta chains from one specimen sequenced in a study of T cells in Graves' hyperthyroidism and ophthalmopathy. From RNA transcripts, TCR beta CDR3 regions were amplified. The study used the HTBI primer set for a first-round RT-PCR of the TCR CDR3. Using its own MiXCR run on the multiplex PCR reads, TCRdb lists one record per CDR3 protein. The sample consists of a few hundred thousand distinct CDR3 sequences, around 15% of them appearing once. Input material: blood. These receptors were taken from a woman aged 18-30 years with Graves' hyperthyroidism.

The chain employs TRBV5-5 and TRBJ2-2; 10 bases are a match to TRBD2. CDR3 length: 19 amino acids. Germline V CDR1 and CDR2: SGHKS, YYEKEE (reference sequence). With V trimmed by 1 base and J by 0 bases, 9 bases remained unmatched. The CDR3, as DNA: TGTGCCAGCAGCTTGATGTTGCTAGCGGGAGCGACGAACACCGGGGAGCTGTTTTTT. Protein product: CASSLMLLAGATNTGELFF.

This clonotype was seen repeatedly, ten times or more. The chain links TRBV6-2 or TRBV6-3 to TRBJ2-7; TRBD2 aligns across 10 bases. The ends lost 6 bases at V and 6 bases at J; junction bases unmatched: 8. The CDR3 spans 14 residues. CDR1 is MNHEY, CDR2 SVGEGT, per germline. The CDR3 spells CASRPAGGPGEQYF. The CDR3 coding sequence is TGTGCCAGCAGACCAGCGGGAGGGCCCGGCGAGCAGTACTTC.

Many counts were recorded for this clonotype. The chain employs TRBV10-3 and TRBJ2-1; TRBD2 agrees at 10 bases. V was clipped by 0 bases and J by 7 bases; unmatched bases: 9. This CDR3 spans 17 amino acids. Germline assignment: CDR1 ENHRY and CDR2 SYGVKD. DNA of the CDR3: TGTGCCATCAGTGAGTCGATAGCACTAGCGGGAAATAATGAGCAGTTCTTC. This codes for CAISESIALAGNNEQFF.